The rows below give T cell receptor beta chains drawn from one sample of a study of human T cells and chemical hapten exposure. TCRdb processed the RACE reads anew with MiXCR; each CDR3 protein has one entry. The data show some 360,000 distinct CDR3 sequences, with more than 4.5% seen just once and around 2.6% held by the top ten. The sample here was whole blood, taken in connection with sensitization to the hapten diphenylcyclopropenone (DPC). The origin of the receptors is a woman aged 45 to 65 with alopecia areata. Some clones in this sample may be carry-over from other donors' samples. Each CDR3 is given with its conserved first and last residue. A D gene is named only where the DNA matches it firmly. Clone size is given for some rows only: seen once, a few or many times, or a class if the clone is expanded.

j_call | clone_size | v_call | d_call | cdr3_aa | cdr3_nt
TRBJ2-7 | few | TRBV6-2/TRBV6-3 | . | CASTTDRTDPYEQYF | TGTGCCAGCACCACAGACAGAACCGACCCCTACGAGCAGTACTTC
TRBJ2-7 | few | TRBV20-1 | TRBD1 | CSAQRDSVYEQYF | TGCAGTGCTCAGAGGGACAGCGTCTACGAGCAGTACTTC
TRBJ2-3 | few | TRBV3-1 | . | CASSQEGLPAQYF | TGTGCCAGCAGCCAAGAGGGGCTTCCCGCGCAGTATTTT
TRBJ1-1 | few | TRBV20-1 | . | CSAPPTGLNTEAFF | TGCAGTGCTCCCCCGACAGGCCTGAACACTGAAGCTTTCTTT
TRBJ1-5 | many | TRBV27 | . | CASSLQGLNQPQHF | TGTGCCAGCAGTTTACAGGGGCTAAATCAGCCCCAGCATTTT
TRBJ1-3 | . | TRBV7-2 | . | CASSPSYSGNTIYF | TGTGCCAGCAGCCCTAGTTACTCTGGAAACACCATATATTTT
TRBJ2-1 | . | TRBV7-8 | TRBD2 | CASSLHGGLASNEQFF | TGTGCCAGCAGCCTCCACGGCGGACTAGCGAGTAATGAGCAGTTCTTC
TRBJ1-2 | . | TRBV6-1 | . | CASSENRDLYGYTF | TGTGCCAGCAGTGAGAACAGGGATCTCTATGGCTACACCTTC
TRBJ1-2 | few | TRBV2 | . | CASSESPGTDYGYTF | TGTGCCAGCAGTGAATCCCCCGGGACCGACTATGGCTACACCTTC
TRBJ1-2 | few | TRBV5-5 | . | CASSPTGNQNGYTF | TGTGCCAGCAGCCCTACAGGGAATCAAAATGGCTACACCTTC
TRBJ2-7 | . | TRBV5-1 | . | CASSQRQSSYEQYF | TGCGCCAGCAGCCAAAGACAGAGCTCCTACGAGCAGTACTTC
TRBJ2-7 | . | TRBV25-1 | TRBD1 | CASRQGPLLEQYF | TGTGCCAGTCGACAGGGCCCTCTACTCGAGCAGTACTTC
TRBJ2-3 | many | TRBV7-9 | . | CAVDPAADTQYF | TGTGCCGTCGACCCCGCGGCGGATACGCAGTATTTT
TRBJ1-6 | few | TRBV20-1 | . | CSARDRRGASPLHF | TGCAGTGCTAGAGATCGAAGAGGGGCCTCACCCCTCCACTTT
TRBJ1-1 | few | TRBV15 | . | CATSRVGANTEAFF | TGTGCCACCAGCAGAGTTGGGGCGAACACTGAAGCTTTCTTT
TRBJ1-1 | . | TRBV18 | . | CASSFGQTGTEAFF | TGTGCCAGCTCATTCGGACAGACGGGTACTGAAGCTTTCTTT
TRBJ2-7 | few | TRBV6-2/TRBV6-3 | TRBD2 | CASRPTSGFSYEQYF | TGTGCCAGCAGGCCTACTAGCGGCTTCTCCTACGAGCAGTACTTC
TRBJ1-5 | few | TRBV30 | . | CAWSRGQGEQPQHF | TGTGCCTGGAGCAGGGGACAAGGAGAACAGCCCCAGCATTTT
TRBJ2-4 | many | TRBV7-2 | . | CASSLTAKNIQYF | TGTGCCAGCAGCTTAACAGCCAAAAACATTCAGTACTTC
TRBJ2-3 | . | TRBV12-3/TRBV12-4 | TRBD1 | CASSLDKTGGITDTQYF | TGTGCCAGCAGTTTGGATAAGACAGGGGGCATCACAGATACGCAGTATTTT
TRBJ1-1 | few | TRBV12-3/TRBV12-4 | . | CASSLAQLGLGTEAFF | TGTGCCAGCAGTTTAGCGCAGCTGGGCTTGGGCACTGAAGCTTTCTTT
TRBJ2-3 | many | TRBV7-2 | . | CASSLVLLYSRNSTDTQYF | TGTGCCAGCAGCTTAGTATTGTTATACTCGCGGAATTCAACAGATACGCAGTATTTT
TRBJ2-7 | . | TRBV6-2/TRBV6-3 | TRBD2 | CASIPSGSPYEQYF | TGTGCCAGCATCCCAAGCGGGAGTCCCTACGAGCAGTACTTC
TRBJ2-1 | many | TRBV9 | . | CASSSVGGPYNEQFF | TGTGCCAGCAGCTCCGTTGGAGGCCCCTACAATGAGCAGTTCTTC
TRBJ1-2 | many | TRBV4-3 | TRBD1 | CASSQERTGVPYGYTF | TGCGCCAGCAGCCAAGAACGGACAGGGGTCCCCTATGGCTACACCTTC
TRBJ2-7 | many | TRBV2 | TRBD1 | CASIEGAHEQYF | TGTGCCAGCATCGAGGGGGCCCACGAGCAGTACTTC
TRBJ2-7 | . | TRBV6-5 | . | CASARGLSYEQYF | TGTGCCAGCGCGCGGGGTCTCTCCTACGAGCAGTACTTC
TRBJ2-3 | . | TRBV12-3/TRBV12-4 | . | CASSSSRTSRDTQYF | TGTGCCAGCAGTTCAAGCCGTACTAGCAGAGATACGCAGTATTTT
TRBJ1-5 | . | TRBV20-1 | . | CSAPLGGDNQPQHF | TGCAGTGCGCCCTTAGGAGGGGACAATCAGCCCCAGCATTTT
TRBJ2-3 | few | TRBV6-5 | . | CASSYGAPEDTQYF | TGTGCCAGCAGTTACGGCGCCCCGGAGGATACGCAGTATTTT
TRBJ2-1 | many | TRBV27 | TRBD2 | CASSLLAGGNYNEQFF | TGTGCCAGCAGTCTACTAGCGGGAGGGAATTACAATGAGCAGTTCTTC
TRBJ2-7 | few | TRBV29-1 | TRBD2 | CSVEDKVTSGIEQYF | TGCAGCGTTGAAGATAAAGTGACTAGCGGGATCGAGCAGTACTTC
TRBJ2-1 | many | TRBV5-6 | . | CASSFPGAYNEQFF | TGTGCCAGCAGCTTTCCTGGGGCCTACAATGAGCAGTTCTTC
TRBJ2-3 | many | TRBV7-8 | . | CASSLEGTFTDTQYF | TGTGCCAGCAGCTTAGAGGGGACGTTCACAGATACGCAGTATTTT
TRBJ2-3 | many | TRBV7-2 | . | CASSFKSGDTQYF | TGTGCCAGCAGCTTTAAGTCGGGAGATACGCAGTATTTT
TRBJ2-7 | many | TRBV28 | TRBD1 | CASGQGNPYEQYF | TGTGCCAGCGGACAGGGCAACCCCTACGAGCAGTACTTC
TRBJ1-1 | . | TRBV6-5 | TRBD1 | CASRPTRDRNTEAFF | TGTGCCAGCAGGCCCACCCGGGACAGGAACACTGAAGCTTTCTTT
TRBJ2-1 | many | TRBV24-1 | TRBD2 | CATSLSSGSRQEQFF | TGTGCCACCAGCCTGTCTAGCGGGAGTCGTCAGGAGCAGTTCTTC
TRBJ2-7 | many | TRBV12-3/TRBV12-4 | . | CASRHSGALYEQYF | TGTGCCAGCAGGCACTCAGGGGCTCTCTACGAGCAGTACTTC
TRBJ2-1 | few | TRBV24-1 | TRBD2 | CATSGLGTSGRNEQFF | TGTGCCACCAGTGGACTAGGGACTAGCGGGAGAAATGAGCAGTTCTTC
TRBJ2-3 | many | TRBV29-1 | . | CSVEDPPGSERDTQYF | TGCAGCGTTGAAGATCCCCCTGGGAGCGAGCGGGATACGCAGTATTTT
TRBJ1-1 | many | TRBV18 | . | CASSPRDPLAFF | TGTGCCAGCTCACCACGAGACCCTCTGGCTTTCTTT
TRBJ2-1 | . | TRBV7-3 | . | CASSLGEGASDEQFF | TGTGCCAGCAGCTTAGGGGAGGGGGCCTCCGATGAGCAGTTCTTC
TRBJ1-1 | . | TRBV9 | . | CASSVFEVNTEAFF | TGTGCCAGCAGCGTATTTGAGGTGAACACTGAAGCTTTCTTT
TRBJ2-7 | many | TRBV4-1 | TRBD2 | CASSHTSGGYEQYF | TGCGCCAGCAGCCATACTAGCGGGGGATACGAGCAGTACTTC
TRBJ2-3 | few | TRBV28 | TRBD2 | CASSFDSTSGGAESTDTQYF | TGTGCCAGCAGTTTCGACTCAACTAGCGGGGGGGCTGAAAGCACAGATACGCAGTATTTT
TRBJ2-6 | . | TRBV7-2 | . | CASSLAQGQSGANVLTF | TGTGCCAGCAGCTTAGCCCAAGGACAGTCTGGGGCCAACGTCCTGACTTTC
TRBJ1-2 | many | TRBV12-3/TRBV12-4 | . | CASTTSLRGTYGYTF | TGTGCCAGCACCACTTCCCTCCGGGGGACCTATGGCTACACCTTC
TRBJ2-2 | few | TRBV11-3 | . | CASSRPRTSLDTGELFF | TGTGCCAGCAGCCGGCCTAGGACATCCCTCGACACCGGGGAGCTGTTTTTT
TRBJ2-1 | few | TRBV7-2 | . | CASTASEQFF | TGTGCCAGCACCGCAAGTGAGCAGTTCTTC
TRBJ2-5 | many | TRBV7-2 | . | CASSSDSSLGTQYF | TGTGCCAGCAGCTCAGACAGTTCACTTGGGACCCAGTACTTC
TRBJ2-2 | . | TRBV12-3/TRBV12-4 | . | CAFLRGNTGELFF | TGTGCCTTTCTACGGGGAAACACCGGGGAGCTGTTTTTT
TRBJ2-7 | many | TRBV20-1 | . | CSARSTISYEQYF | TGCAGTGCTAGATCTACTATCTCCTACGAGCAGTACTTC
TRBJ1-4 | . | TRBV7-8 | TRBD1 | CASSPSDRGEKLFF | TGTGCCAGCAGCCCCTCCGACAGGGGGGAAAAACTGTTTTTT
TRBJ1-1 | . | TRBV12-3/TRBV12-4 | . | CASRKTRLNTEAFF | TGTGCCAGCAGAAAGACAAGGTTGAACACTGAAGCTTTCTTT
TRBJ1-1 | few | TRBV20-1 | . | CSARVAGNTEAFF | TGCAGTGCTAGAGTCGCAGGGAACACTGAAGCTTTCTTT
TRBJ2-7 | . | TRBV29-1 | TRBD2 | CSVPTSGTREQYF | TGCAGCGTCCCTACTAGCGGGACCCGCGAGCAGTACTTC
TRBJ1-5 | . | TRBV28 | . | CASSIGGTLNQPQHF | TGTGCCAGCTCCATAGGGGGGACTCTCAATCAGCCCCAGCATTTT
TRBJ2-1 | many | TRBV14 | TRBD1 | CASSIFRGRTYNEQFF | TGTGCCAGCAGCATCTTTAGGGGGCGGACCTACAATGAGCAGTTCTTC